This T cell receptor beta chain was identified in a study of T cells after posttransplantation cyclophosphamide. Study-wide findings and caveats: TRB clonality was highly associated with recipient CMV seropositivity and reactivation. Later post-transplant blood repertoires were often dominated by donor CD8+ memory clones.

Data came from immunoSEQ multiplex PCR; TCRdb stores just in-frame clones and leaves some out. The specimen has 20,000 to 25,000 clones, none found just once. This clone has a count of ten or more. Its antigen is undetermined. The related graft donor's blood sample was taken on the day of bone marrow donation. This CDR3 spans 14 amino acids. The V gene is TRBV21-1, the J gene TRBJ1-1. TRBV21-1 is listed as a pseudogene. This sequence was found in a woman aged 55-69 years in good health, CMV-negative, and a related stem cell transplant donor. The sample taken for sequencing was PBMCs. The chain's CDR3 is CASSRGTLESEAFF. The CDR3, as DNA: TGTGCCAGCAGCAGAGGGACTTTAGAGTCTGAAGCTTTCTTT.